This T cell receptor (beta chain) was sequenced in a study of PD-1 blockade in classical Hodgkin lymphoma. Per germline, CDR1 SQVTM and CDR2 ANQGSEA. Trimming pared 6 bases from V and 7 bases from J, leaving 15 bases between. The CDR3 is 13 residues long. The time point denotes: cycle 4 day 1 (C4D1), after about 6 weeks of nivolumab. All the patients suffered relapse after autologous stem cell transplantation, and brentuximab vedotin exposure differed. Researchers report purifying CD4+ T cells from thawed PBMCs by magnetic negative selection. Libraries were prepared by immunoSEQ multiplex PCR; TCRdb keeps only in-frame clonotypes and omits some of them. The sample comprises 30,000 to 35,000 clones, about 86% of which are singletons, and approximately 0.81% rests with the top ten.

The material was CD4+ T cells from blood, obtained before the fourth cycle of nivolumab. This TCR was sampled from a human donor with classical Hodgkin lymphoma. The chain employs TRBV29-1 and TRBJ1-4; tentatively, D is TRBD1 (6 bases). In nucleotides, the CDR3 is TGCAGCGTCGCCAGGGGCGTGCGTGAAAAACTGTTTTTT. This encodes CSVARGVREKLFF.